The clone carrying this T cell receptor (beta chain) showed up just a few times. As yet, its antigen is unknown. This record comes from a study of CD8 T cells in ankylosing spondylitis. Study outcomes and limitations: About 8 highly homologous variants made up a TCR beta motif, and this motif appeared characteristic of ankylosing spondylitis blood.

This CDR3 has 18 amino acids. V shed 3 bases, J shed 8 bases, and the junction held 18 bases outside the gene matches. Germline V gene lookup returns CDR1 ENHRY and CDR2 SYGVKD. TCRdb used MiXCR to reprocess the 5' RACE reads, holding one entry per CDR3 protein. The sample has more than 600,000 distinct CDR3 sequences, roughly 19% seen once. The sequence derives from a male donor with ankylosing spondylitis. The chain links TRBV10-3 to TRBJ2-1; 8 nucleotides agree with TRBD2. Sequencing was carried out using blood, either unsorted or a sorted T cell fraction (not recorded which). The CDR3 loop reads CAISDSSLGTRSSDEQFF. The CDR3 DNA reads TGTGCCATCAGTGATTCGTCCCTGGGGACTAGATCGTCCGATGAGCAGTTCTTC.